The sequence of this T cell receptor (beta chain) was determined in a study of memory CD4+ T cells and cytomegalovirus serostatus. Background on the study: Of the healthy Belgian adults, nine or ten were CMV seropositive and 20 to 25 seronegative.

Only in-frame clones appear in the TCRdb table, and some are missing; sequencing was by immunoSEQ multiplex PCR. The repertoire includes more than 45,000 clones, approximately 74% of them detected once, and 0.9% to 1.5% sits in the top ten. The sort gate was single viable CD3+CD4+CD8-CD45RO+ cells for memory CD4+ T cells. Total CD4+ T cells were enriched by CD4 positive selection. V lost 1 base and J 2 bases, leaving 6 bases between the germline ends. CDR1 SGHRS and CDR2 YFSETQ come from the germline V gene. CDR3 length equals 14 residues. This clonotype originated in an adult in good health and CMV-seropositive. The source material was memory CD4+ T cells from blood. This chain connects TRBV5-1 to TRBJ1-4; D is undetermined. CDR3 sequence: CASSLFQTNEKLFF. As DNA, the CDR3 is TGCGCCAGCAGCTTGTTCCAGACTAATGAAAAACTGTTTTTT.